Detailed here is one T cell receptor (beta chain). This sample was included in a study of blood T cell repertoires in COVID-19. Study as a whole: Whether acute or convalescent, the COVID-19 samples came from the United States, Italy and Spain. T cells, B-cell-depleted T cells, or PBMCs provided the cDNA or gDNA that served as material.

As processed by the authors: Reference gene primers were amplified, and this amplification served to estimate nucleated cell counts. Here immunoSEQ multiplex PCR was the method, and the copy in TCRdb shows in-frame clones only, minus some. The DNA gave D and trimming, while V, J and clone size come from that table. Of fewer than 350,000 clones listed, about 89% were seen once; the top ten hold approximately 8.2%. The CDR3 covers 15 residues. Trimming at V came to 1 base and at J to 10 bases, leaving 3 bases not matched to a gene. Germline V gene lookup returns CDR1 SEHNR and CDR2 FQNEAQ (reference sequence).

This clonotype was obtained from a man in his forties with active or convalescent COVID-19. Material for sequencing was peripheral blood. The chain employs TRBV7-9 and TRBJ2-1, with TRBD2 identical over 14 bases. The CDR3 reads CASSLGRLAGGEQFF. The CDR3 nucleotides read TGTGCCAGCAGCTTAGGGAGACTAGCGGGAGGGGAGCAGTTCTTC.